These T cell receptor beta chains were read from a single sample in a study of T cell responses to AZD1222 COVID-19 vaccine. TCRdb's table, derived via immunoSEQ multiplex PCR, lists solely in-frame clones and lacks some. The sample holds roughly 150,000 clones; approximately 90% are singletons and the top ten take approximately 2%. The source material was peripheral blood, sampled on day 0 of AZD1222 vaccination. The origin of the receptors is an adult in good health. Both conserved end residues are part of each CDR3. A D gene is named only where the DNA matches it firmly. Clone size is not always given. Where it is, it says once, few, many or a class for expanded clones.

size,D,V,J,DNA,CDR3
once,TRBD1,TRBV5-6,TRBJ2-7,TGTGCCAGCAGCCGAAAACAGGGGGCCCTCTACGAGCAGTACTTC,CASSRKQGALYEQYF
.,.,TRBV7-2,TRBJ2-3,TGTGCCAGCAGCTTAATGTCCAGGGGAACAGATACGCAGTATTTT,CASSLMSRGTDTQYF
.,TRBD1,TRBV6-5,TRBJ2-6,TGTGCCAGCAGCCTTACAGGGGCAGGGGCCAACGTCCTGACTTTC,CASSLTGAGANVLTF
.,.,TRBV6-4,TRBJ2-3,TGTGCCAGCAGTGACTCGCCTTCAGCGGATACGCAGTATTTT,CASSDSPSADTQYF
once,TRBD2,TRBV11-2,TRBJ2-7,TGTGCCAGCAGCGTCTCTAGCGGGAGCTACGAGCAGTACTTC,CASSVSSGSYEQYF
.,.,TRBV14,TRBJ1-1,TGTGCCAGCAGCCCCCTGGGGCGGGGGGAGTGGAACACTGAAGCTTTCTTT,CASSPLGRGEWNTEAFF
.,TRBD2,TRBV7-6,TRBJ2-7,TGTGCCAGCAGCCCTACGGCTAGCGGCCACTACGAGCAGTACTTC,CASSPTASGHYEQYF
.,.,TRBV5-8,TRBJ1-6,TGTGCCAGCAGCTTCCAGAAACGGACACCCCTCCACTTT,CASSFQKRTPLHF
.,TRBD1,TRBV30,TRBJ1-6,TGTGCCGGAAGATCCGGGACAGGGGGGAATTCACCCCTCCACTTT,CAGRSGTGGNSPLHF
.,TRBD1,TRBV19,TRBJ1-5,TGTGCCAGTAGGGACAGGAATCAGCCCCAGCATTTT,CASRDRNQPQHF
.,TRBD1,TRBV28,TRBJ1-6,TGTGCCAGCAGGGGACAGGCAGATAATTCACCCCTCCACTTT,CASRGQADNSPLHF
.,.,TRBV4-3,TRBJ2-3,TGCGCCAGCAGTAAGGGGGGAAGCACAGATACGCAGTATTTT,CASSKGGSTDTQYF
.,.,TRBV9,TRBJ1-1,TGTGCCAGCAGCGCTGAAATCTTCGAAGGCGGTGTCACTGAAGCTTTCTTT,CASSAEIFEGGVTEAFF
.,TRBD1,TRBV27,TRBJ1-4,TGTGCCAGCAGCAAAGAACGGACAGGGGAGTCAGTATTGGGTGAAAAACTGTTTTTT,CASSKERTGESVLGEKLFF
once,TRBD1,TRBV5-1,TRBJ2-3,TGCGCCAGCAGACTCGGACAGGGGGTAGGCTCAGATACGCAGTATTTT,CASRLGQGVGSDTQYF
.,.,TRBV5-4,TRBJ2-5,TGTGCCAGCAGCTTAGGGGGTTCCCAAGAGACCCAGTACTTC,CASSLGGSQETQYF
.,.,TRBV27,TRBJ2-5,TGTGCGTCGGGAATCCAAGAGACCCAGTACTTC,CASGIQETQYF
once,.,TRBV25-1,TRBJ1-6,TGTGCCAGCGGTGATAATTCACCCCTCCACTTT,CASGDNSPLHF
.,.,TRBV25-1,TRBJ2-6,TGTGCCAGCAGCCAGGACAGCTCTGGGGCCAACGTCCTGACTTTC,CASSQDSSGANVLTF
once,TRBD1,TRBV11-3,TRBJ2-2,TGTGCCAGCAGCCCCCGGACAGGGAACACCGGGGAGCTGTTTTTT,CASSPRTGNTGELFF
.,.,TRBV21-1,TRBJ2-1,TGTGCCAGCACCCCACTCCAACCGGGGGCGGTATGTGCAAATGAGCAGTTCTTC,CASTPLQPGAVCANEQFF
.,TRBD1,TRBV7-9,TRBJ2-1,TGTGCCAGCAGTACCTACGCCGGGACAGCATCAAGCTCCTACAATGAGCAGTTCTTC,CASSTYAGTASSSYNEQFF
.,TRBD1,TRBV5-1,TRBJ1-1,TGCGCCAGCAGCTTATCTACCGGGACAGGGGGCTTTAACACTGAAGCTTTCTTT,CASSLSTGTGGFNTEAFF
.,.,TRBV5-1,TRBJ1-5,TGCGCCAGCAGCCGGACAGTGAATCAGCCCCAGCATTTT,CASSRTVNQPQHF
.,.,TRBV6-2/TRBV6-3,TRBJ2-5,TGTGCCAGCAGTTACTCCACAATGCAAGAGACCCAGTACTTC,CASSYSTMQETQYF
.,.,TRBV7-3,TRBJ2-3,TGTGCCAGCAGCTCGCCTAAGGTGGATACGCAGTATTTT,CASSSPKVDTQYF
.,TRBD1,TRBV5-4,TRBJ2-7,TGTGCCAGCAGCTCCGGGACAGGGTTCTACGAGCAGTACTTC,CASSSGTGFYEQYF
.,.,TRBV3-1/TRBV3-2,TRBJ2-1,TGTGCCAGCAGCCATATTCTGGACAGTGGTTTCGATGAGCAGTTCTTC,CASSHILDSGFDEQFF
.,.,TRBV27,TRBJ2-1,TGTGCCAGCAGTGGCCAGGGGGGGAACTACAATGAGCAGTTCTTC,CASSGQGGNYNEQFF
.,TRBD2,TRBV7-9,TRBJ2-3,TGTGCCAGCGGGGGTTTAGCGGGATACACAGATACGCAGTATTTT,CASGGLAGYTDTQYF
.,TRBD1,TRBV4-3,TRBJ2-6,TGCGCCAGCAGCCAGAGGGGGACAGAGCTCTCTGGGGCCAACGTCCTGACTTTC,CASSQRGTELSGANVLTF
.,.,TRBV19,TRBJ1-2,TGTGCCAGTAGTATACCAGCCCAGGACCATAGGTCTGGCTACACCTTC,CASSIPAQDHRSGYTF
once,TRBD1,TRBV7-9,TRBJ2-1,TGTGCCAGCACCTCACCCGGGACAGGGTTCAATGAGCAGTTCTTC,CASTSPGTGFNEQFF
.,TRBD1,TRBV28,TRBJ1-2,TGTGCCAGCAGTACAGACAGGGTTTACGGCTACACCTTC,CASSTDRVYGYTF
.,TRBD1,TRBV24-1,TRBJ2-1,TGTGCCACCAGTGCGAGACAGGGGGCCGCAACCAATGAGCAGTTCTTC,CATSARQGAATNEQFF
.,TRBD1,TRBV25-1,TRBJ2-3,TGTGCCAGCAGTGGCCGGGACAGCAGATTAGATACGCAGTATTTT,CASSGRDSRLDTQYF
.,.,TRBV7-2,TRBJ2-4,TGTGCCAGCAGCTTATTTACCGGGATCCAAAACATTCAGTACTTC,CASSLFTGIQNIQYF
.,.,TRBV19,TRBJ1-6,TGTGCCAGTAGGACCCAAGGTGGAGGCTCCTATAATTCACCCCTCCACTTT,CASRTQGGGSYNSPLHF
.,.,TRBV7-9,TRBJ2-5,TGTGCCAGCAGCTTAGTTGAGACCCAGTACTTC,CASSLVETQYF
.,.,TRBV21-1,TRBJ1-1,TGTGCCAGCCTCCACAGTCAGGGGGCGGACACTGAAGCTTTCTTT,CASLHSQGADTEAFF